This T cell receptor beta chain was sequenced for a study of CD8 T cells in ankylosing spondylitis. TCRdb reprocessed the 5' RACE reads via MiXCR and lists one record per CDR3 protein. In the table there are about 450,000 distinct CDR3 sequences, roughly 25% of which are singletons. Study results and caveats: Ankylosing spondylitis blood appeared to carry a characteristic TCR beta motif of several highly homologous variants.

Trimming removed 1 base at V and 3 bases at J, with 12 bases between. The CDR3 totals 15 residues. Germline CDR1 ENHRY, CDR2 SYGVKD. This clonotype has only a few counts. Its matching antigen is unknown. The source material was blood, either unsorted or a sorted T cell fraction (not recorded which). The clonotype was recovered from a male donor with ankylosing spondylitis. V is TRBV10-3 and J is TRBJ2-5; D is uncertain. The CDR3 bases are TGTGCCATCAGTGAGTGGTCCGGAGTAGAAGAGACCCAGTACTTC. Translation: CAISEWSGVEETQYF.